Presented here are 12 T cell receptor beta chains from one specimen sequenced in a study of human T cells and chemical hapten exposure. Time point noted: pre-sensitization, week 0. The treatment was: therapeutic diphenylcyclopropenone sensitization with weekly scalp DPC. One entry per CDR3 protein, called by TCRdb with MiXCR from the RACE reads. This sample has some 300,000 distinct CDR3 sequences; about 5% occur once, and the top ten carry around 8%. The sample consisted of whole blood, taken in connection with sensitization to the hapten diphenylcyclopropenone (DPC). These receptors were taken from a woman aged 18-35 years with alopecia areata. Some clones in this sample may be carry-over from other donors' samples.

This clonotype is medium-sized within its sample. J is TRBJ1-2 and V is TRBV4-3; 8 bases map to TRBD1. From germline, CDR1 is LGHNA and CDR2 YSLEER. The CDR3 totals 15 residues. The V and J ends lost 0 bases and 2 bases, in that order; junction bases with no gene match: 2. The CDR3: CASSQETGGNYGYTF. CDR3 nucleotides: TGCGCCAGCAGCCAAGAAACAGGGGGGAACTATGGCTACACCTTC.

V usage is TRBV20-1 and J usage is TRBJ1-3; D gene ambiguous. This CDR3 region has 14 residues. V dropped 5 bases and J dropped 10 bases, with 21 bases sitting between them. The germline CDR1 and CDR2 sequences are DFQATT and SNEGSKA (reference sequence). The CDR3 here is CSASPGLWSNTIYF. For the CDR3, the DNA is TGCAGTGCTTCTCCGGGATTGTGGAGTAATACCATATATTTT.

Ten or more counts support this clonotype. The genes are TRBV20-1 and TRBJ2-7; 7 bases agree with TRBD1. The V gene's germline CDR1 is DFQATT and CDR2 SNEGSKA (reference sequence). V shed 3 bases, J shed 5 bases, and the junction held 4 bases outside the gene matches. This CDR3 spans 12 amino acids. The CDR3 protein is CSASPQGDEQYF. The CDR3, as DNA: TGCAGTGCTAGCCCTCAGGGGGACGAGCAGTACTTC.

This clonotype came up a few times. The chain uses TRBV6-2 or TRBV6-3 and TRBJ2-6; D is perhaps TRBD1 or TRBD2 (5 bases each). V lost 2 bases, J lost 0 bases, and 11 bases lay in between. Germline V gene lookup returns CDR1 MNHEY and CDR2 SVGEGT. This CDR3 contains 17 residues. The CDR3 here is CASSYDGDPSGANVLTF. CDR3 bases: TGTGCCAGCAGTTACGACGGGGACCCCTCTGGGGCCAACGTCCTGACTTTC.

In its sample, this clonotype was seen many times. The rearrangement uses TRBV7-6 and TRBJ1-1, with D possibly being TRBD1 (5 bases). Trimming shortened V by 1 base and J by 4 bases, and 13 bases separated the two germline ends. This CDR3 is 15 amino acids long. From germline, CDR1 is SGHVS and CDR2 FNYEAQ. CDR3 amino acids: CASSLVGESPTEAFF. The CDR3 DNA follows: TGTGCCAGCAGCTTAGTGGGGGAGTCACCCACTGAAGCTTTCTTT.

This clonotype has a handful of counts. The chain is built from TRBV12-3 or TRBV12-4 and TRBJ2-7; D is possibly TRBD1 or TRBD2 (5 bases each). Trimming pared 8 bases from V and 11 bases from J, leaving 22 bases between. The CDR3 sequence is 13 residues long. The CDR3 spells CASSKGPVPEEYF. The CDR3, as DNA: TGTGCCAGCTCCAAGGGGCCAGTCCCGGAGGAGTACTTC.

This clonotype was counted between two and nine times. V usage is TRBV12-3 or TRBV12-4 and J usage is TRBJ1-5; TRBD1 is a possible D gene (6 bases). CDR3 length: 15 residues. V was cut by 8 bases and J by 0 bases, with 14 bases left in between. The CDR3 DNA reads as TGTGCCAGCCACTCCGGACAGCGTAGCAATCAGCCCCAGCATTTT. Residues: CASHSGQRSNQPQHF.

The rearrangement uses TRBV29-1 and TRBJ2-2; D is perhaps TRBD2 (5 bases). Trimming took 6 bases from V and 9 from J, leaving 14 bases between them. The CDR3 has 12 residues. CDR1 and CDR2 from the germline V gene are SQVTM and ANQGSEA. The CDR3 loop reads CSVETRFRELFF. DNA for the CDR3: TGCAGCGTGGAAACTAGGTTCCGGGAGCTGTTTTTT.

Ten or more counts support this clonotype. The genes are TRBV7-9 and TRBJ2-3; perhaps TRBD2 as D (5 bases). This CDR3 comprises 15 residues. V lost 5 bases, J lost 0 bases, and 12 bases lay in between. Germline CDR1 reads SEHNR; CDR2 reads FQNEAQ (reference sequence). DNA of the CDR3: TGTGCCAGCAGCCCCATAGCGACTAGCACAGATACGCAGTATTTT. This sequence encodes CASSPIATSTDTQYF.

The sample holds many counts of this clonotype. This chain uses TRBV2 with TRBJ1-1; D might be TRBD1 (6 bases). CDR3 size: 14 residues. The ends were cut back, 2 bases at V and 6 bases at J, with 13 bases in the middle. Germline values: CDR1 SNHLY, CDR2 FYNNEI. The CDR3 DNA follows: TGTGCCAGCAGTGAAACAGGGCTAAAGGCTGAAGCTTTCTTT. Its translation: CASSETGLKAEAFF.

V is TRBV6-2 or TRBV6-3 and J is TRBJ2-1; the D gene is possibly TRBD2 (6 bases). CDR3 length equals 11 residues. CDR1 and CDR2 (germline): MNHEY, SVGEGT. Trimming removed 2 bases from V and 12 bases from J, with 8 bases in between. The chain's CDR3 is CASSYRRGQFF. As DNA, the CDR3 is TGTGCCAGCAGTTACAGGCGGGGGCAGTTCTTC.

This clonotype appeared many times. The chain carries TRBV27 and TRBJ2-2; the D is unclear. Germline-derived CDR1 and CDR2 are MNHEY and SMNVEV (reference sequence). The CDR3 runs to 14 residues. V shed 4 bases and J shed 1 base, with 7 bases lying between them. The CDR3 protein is CASSSIRNTGELFF. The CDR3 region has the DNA TGTGCCAGCAGTTCAATACGGAACACCGGGGAGCTGTTTTTT.